This TCR beta chain was retrieved from a study of fetal regulatory T cell absence and autoimmunity. Libraries were prepared by immunoSEQ multiplex PCR; TCRdb keeps only in-frame clonotypes and omits some of them. The table includes approximately 46,000 clones, roughly 83% detected once. CDR3 size: 12 residues. The J segment lost 7 bases and the V segment lost 6 bases, leaving 6 bases of the junction unmatched. Germline V gene data show CDR1 as SQVTM and CDR2 as ANQGSEA. This receptor was obtained from a newborn boy with IPEX syndrome. The sample was cord blood. The V call is TRBV29-1, the J call TRBJ2-7; 10 bases match TRBD1. The CDR3 region has the DNA TGCAGCGTGCGGGGACAGGGGATTGAGCAGTACTTC. This translates into CSVRGQGIEQYF.